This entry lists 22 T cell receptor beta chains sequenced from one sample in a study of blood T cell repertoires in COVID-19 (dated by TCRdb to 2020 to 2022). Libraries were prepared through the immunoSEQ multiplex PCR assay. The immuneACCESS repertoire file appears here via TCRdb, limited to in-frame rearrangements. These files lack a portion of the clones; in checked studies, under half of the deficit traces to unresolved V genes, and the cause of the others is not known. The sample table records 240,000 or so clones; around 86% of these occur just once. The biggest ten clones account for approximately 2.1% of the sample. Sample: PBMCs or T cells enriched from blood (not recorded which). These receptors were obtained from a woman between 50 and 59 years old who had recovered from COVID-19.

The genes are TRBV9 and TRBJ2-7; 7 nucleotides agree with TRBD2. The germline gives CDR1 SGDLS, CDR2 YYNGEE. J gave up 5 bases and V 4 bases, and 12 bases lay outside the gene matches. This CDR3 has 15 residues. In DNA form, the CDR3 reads TGTGCCAGCAGCCCCCGGACTAGTGCAGTAGACGAGCAGTACTTC. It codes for CASSPRTSAVDEQYF.

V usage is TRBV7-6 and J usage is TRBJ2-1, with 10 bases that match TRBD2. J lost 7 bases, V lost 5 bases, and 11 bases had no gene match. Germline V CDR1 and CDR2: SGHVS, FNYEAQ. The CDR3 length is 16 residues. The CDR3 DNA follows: TGTGCCAGCAGCATACGGACAGCGGGAGGGCGTAATGAGCAGTTCTTC. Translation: CASSIRTAGGRNEQFF.

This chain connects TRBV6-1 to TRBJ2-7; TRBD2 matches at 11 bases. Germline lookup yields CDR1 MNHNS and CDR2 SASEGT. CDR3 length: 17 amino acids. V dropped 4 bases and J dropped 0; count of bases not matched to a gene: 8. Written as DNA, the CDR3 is TGTGCCAGCAGTGGTGGGACTAGCGGAGACCTCTCCTACGAGCAGTACTTC. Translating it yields CASSGGTSGDLSYEQYF.

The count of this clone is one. The CDR3 nucleotides read TGTGCCATCAGTGGGGGGACAGGTGGGGCCTATGGCTACACCTTC. Its translation: CAISGGTGGAYGYTF. This chain links TRBV10-3 with TRBJ1-2; 8 nucleotides line up with TRBD1. With V trimmed by 4 bases and J by 4 bases, 8 bases remained unmatched. Germline CDR1 is ENHRY and CDR2 is SYGVKD. This CDR3 comprises 15 residues.

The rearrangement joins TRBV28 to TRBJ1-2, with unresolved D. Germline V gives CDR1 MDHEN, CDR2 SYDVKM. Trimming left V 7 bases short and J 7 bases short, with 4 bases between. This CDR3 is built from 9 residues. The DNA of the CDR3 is TGTGCCAGCATTCGTGGCTACACCTTC. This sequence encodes CASIRGYTF.

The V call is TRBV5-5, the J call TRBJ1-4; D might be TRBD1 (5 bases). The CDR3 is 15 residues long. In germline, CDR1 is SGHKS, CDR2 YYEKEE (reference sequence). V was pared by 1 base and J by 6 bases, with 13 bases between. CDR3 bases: TGTGCCAGCAGCTTGATTGCGGGGGTAGATGAAAAACTGTTTTTT. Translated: CASSLIAGVDEKLFF.

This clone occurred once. The CDR3 spells CASSFWTGASEQYF. CDR3 bases: TGTGCCAGCAGCTTCTGGACAGGGGCTTCCGAGCAGTACTTC. The rearrangement joins TRBV7-8 to TRBJ2-7, with 9 bases identical to TRBD1. Germline values: CDR1 SGHVS, CDR2 FQNEAQ. The CDR3 runs to 14 residues. Trimming took 3 bases from V and 6 from J; bases not matched to a gene: 6.

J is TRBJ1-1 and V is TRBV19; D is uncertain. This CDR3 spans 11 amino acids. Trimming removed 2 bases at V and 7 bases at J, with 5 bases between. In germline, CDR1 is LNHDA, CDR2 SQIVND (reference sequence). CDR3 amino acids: CASSISYEAFF. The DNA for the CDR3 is TGTGCCAGTAGTATATCTTATGAAGCTTTCTTT. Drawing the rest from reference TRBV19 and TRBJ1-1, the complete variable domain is DGGITQSPKYLFRKEGQNVTLSCEQNLNHDAMYWYRQDPGQGLRLIYYSQIVNDFQKGDIAEGYSVSREKKESFPLTVTSAQKNPTAFYLCASSISYEAFFGQGTRLTVV.

CDR3 sequence: CSARPGGNTGELFF. The CDR3 DNA sequence: TGCAGCGCCCGACCCGGAGGGAACACCGGGGAGCTGTTTTTT. V is TRBV29-1 and J is TRBJ2-2; weak D call: TRBD2 (5 bases). Germline V gives CDR1 SQVTM, CDR2 ANQGSEA. Trimming took off 7 bases at V and 1 base at J, with 13 bases between the two ends. The CDR3 spans 14 residues.

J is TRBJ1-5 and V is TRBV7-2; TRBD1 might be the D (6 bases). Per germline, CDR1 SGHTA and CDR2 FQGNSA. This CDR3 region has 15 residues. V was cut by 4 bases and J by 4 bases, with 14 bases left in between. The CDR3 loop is CASSSSGQLNQPQHF. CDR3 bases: TGTGCCAGCAGCTCCTCGGGACAACTTAATCAGCCCCAGCATTTT.

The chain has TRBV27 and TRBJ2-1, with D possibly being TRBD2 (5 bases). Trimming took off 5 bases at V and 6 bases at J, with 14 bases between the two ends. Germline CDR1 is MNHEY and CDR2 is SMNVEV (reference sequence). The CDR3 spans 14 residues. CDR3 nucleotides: TGTGCCAGCAGTCCTCGGGATTCCCTCAATGAGCAGTTCTTC. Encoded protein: CASSPRDSLNEQFF.

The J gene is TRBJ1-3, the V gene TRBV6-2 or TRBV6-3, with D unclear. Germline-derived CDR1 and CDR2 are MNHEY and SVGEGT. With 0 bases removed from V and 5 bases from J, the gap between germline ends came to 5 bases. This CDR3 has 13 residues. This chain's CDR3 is CASSYSARNTIYF. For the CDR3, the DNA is TGTGCCAGCAGTTACTCGGCTCGAAACACCATATATTTT.

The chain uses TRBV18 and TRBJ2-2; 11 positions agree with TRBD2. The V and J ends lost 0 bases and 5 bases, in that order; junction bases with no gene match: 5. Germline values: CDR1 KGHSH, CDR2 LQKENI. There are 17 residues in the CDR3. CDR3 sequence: CASSPPIAGGPTGELFF. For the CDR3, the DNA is TGTGCCAGCTCACCACCTATAGCGGGAGGGCCGACCGGGGAGCTGTTTTTT.

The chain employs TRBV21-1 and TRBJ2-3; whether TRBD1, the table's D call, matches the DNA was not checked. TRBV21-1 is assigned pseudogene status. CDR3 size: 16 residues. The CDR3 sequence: CASSKRTGKSTDTQYF. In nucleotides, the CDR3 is TGTGCCAGCAGCAAGCGGACAGGGAAGAGCACAGATACGCAGTATTTT.

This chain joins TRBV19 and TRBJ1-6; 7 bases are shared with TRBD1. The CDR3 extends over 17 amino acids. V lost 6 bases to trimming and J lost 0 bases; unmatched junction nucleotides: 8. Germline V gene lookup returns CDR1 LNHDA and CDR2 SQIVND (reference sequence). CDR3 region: CASSDRAVSSYNSPLHF. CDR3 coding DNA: TGTGCCAGTAGCGACAGGGCGGTGAGCTCCTATAATTCACCCCTCCACTTT.

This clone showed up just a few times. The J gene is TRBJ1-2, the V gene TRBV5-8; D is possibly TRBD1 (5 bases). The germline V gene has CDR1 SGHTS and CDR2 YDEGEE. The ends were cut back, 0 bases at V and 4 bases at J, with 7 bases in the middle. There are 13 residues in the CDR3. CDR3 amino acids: CASSLGQIYGYTF. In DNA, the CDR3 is TGTGCCAGCAGCTTGGGACAGATCTATGGCTACACCTTC. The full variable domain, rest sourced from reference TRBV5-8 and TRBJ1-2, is EAGVTQSPTHLIKTRGQQATLRCSPISGHTSVYWYQQALGLGLQFLLWYDEGEERNRGNFPPRFSGRQFPNYSSELNVNALELEDSALYLCASSLGQIYGYTFGSGTRLTVV.

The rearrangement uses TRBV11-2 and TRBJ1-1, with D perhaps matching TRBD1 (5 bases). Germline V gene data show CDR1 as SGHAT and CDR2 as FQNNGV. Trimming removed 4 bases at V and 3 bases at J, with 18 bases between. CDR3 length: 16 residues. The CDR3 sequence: CASSSLNRITDTEAFF. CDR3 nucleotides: TGTGCCAGCAGCTCCCTCAACAGGATAACGGACACTGAAGCTTTCTTT.

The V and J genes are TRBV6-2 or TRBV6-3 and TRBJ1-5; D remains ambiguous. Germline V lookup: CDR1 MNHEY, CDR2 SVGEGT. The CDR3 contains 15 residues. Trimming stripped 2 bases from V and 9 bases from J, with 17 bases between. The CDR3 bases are TGTGCCAGCAGTTACACCATAGCCCCTGTTTCGCCCCAGCATTTT. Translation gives CASSYTIAPVSPQHF.

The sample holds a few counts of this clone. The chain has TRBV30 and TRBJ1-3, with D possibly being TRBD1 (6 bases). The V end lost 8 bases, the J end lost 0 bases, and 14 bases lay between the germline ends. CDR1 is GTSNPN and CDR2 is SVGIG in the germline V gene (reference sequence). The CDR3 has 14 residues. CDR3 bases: TGTGCCGCCCATAAAGGGGGCTCTGGAAACACCATATATTTT. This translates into CAAHKGGSGNTIYF.

The CDR3 spells CASSFVPETQYF. The CDR3 nucleotides read TGTGCCAGCAGTTTCGTCCCAGAGACCCAGTACTTC. V gene TRBV28 combines with J gene TRBJ2-5; D ambiguous. CDR1 is MDHEN and CDR2 is SYDVKM in the germline V gene. CDR3 length equals 12 residues. The V and J ends lost 3 bases and 4 bases respectively, with 6 bases between them. The entire variable domain, with the rest obtained from reference TRBV28 and TRBJ2-5, is as follows: DVKVTQSSRYLVKRTGEKVFLECVQDMDHENMFWYRQDPGLGLRLIYFSYDVKMKEKGDIPEGYSVSREKKERFSLILESASTNQTSMYLCASSFVPETQYFGPGTRLLVL.

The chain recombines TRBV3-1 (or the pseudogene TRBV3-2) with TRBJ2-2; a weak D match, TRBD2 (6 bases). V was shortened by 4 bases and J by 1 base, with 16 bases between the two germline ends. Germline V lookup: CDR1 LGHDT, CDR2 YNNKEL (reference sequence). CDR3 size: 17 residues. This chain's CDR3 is CASSPPLPGVNTGELFF. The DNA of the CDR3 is TGTGCCAGCAGCCCTCCCCTTCCGGGAGTGAACACCGGGGAGCTGTTTTTT.

Here the CDR3 DNA reads TGTGCCTGGAGCAGGGCGAACACTGAAGCTTTCTTT. Its protein product is CAWSRANTEAFF. The J gene is TRBJ1-1, the V gene TRBV30, with D maybe TRBD1 (5 bases). Germline V CDR1 and CDR2: GTSNPN, SVGIG (reference sequence). The CDR3 runs 12 residues. V shed 3 bases and J shed 1 base, with 6 bases lying between them. The full variable domain, its missing parts supplied by reference TRBV30 and TRBJ1-1, is SQTIHQWPATLVQPVGSPLSLECTVEGTSNPNLYWYRQAAGRGLQLLFYSVGIGQISSEVPQNLSASRPQDRQFILSSKKLLLSDSGFYLCAWSRANTEAFFGQGTRLTVV.